What follows are 7 T cell receptor beta chains derived from one specimen sequenced in a study of blood T cells in healthy people across ages. Combining a sample-barcoded 5' primer with a J-beta primer mix, a second PCR ran for roughly 7 to 12 cycles. TCRdb passed the 5' RACE reads through MiXCR, listing each CDR3 protein once. The sample records roughly 650,000 distinct CDR3 sequences, approximately 31% being singletons. The sample taken for sequencing was blood. Every receptor here comes from a woman older than 75 in good health.

This clonotype was picked up many times. The chain employs TRBV4-3 and TRBJ2-1, with TRBD1 as a possible D gene (6 bases). The CDR3 is 15 residues long. V was trimmed by 0 bases and J by 9 bases, leaving 15 bases between them. Germline loops: CDR1 LGHNA, CDR2 YSLEER. DNA for the CDR3: TGCGCCAGCAGCCAAGAGGGGGCCAGGGGCAGTGAGCAGTTCTTC. Translation: CASSQEGARGSEQFF.

This clonotype was counted at least ten times. CDR3 in DNA: TGTGCCAGCAGTTACGGCCTAGCGGGGGGGGGAGATACGCAGTATTTT. Its translation is CASSYGLAGGGDTQYF. The V and J genes are TRBV6-6 and TRBJ2-3, with TRBD2 identical over 12 bases. Germline CDR1 MNHNY, CDR2 SVGAGI (reference sequence). The CDR3 has 16 amino acids. V was pared by 2 bases and J by 5 bases, with 5 bases of the junction left unmatched.

The chain uses TRBV20-1 and TRBJ1-1, with 8 bases fitting TRBD1. Germline V gene sequence: CDR1 DFQATT, CDR2 SNEGSKA (reference sequence). The CDR3 is made up of 15 amino acids. Losses at the gene ends were 5 bases for V and 6 bases for J; bases not matched to a gene: 14. CDR3: CSALGRGQGGPEAFF. The CDR3 DNA reads TGCAGTGCTCTGGGGCGAGGACAGGGTGGGCCTGAAGCTTTCTTT.

This clonotype was observed at least ten times. This sequence joins TRBV5-6 and TRBJ2-3; 9 nucleotides match TRBD1. CDR3 length: 14 amino acids. Per germline, CDR1 SGHDT and CDR2 YYEEEE. The trim removed 2 bases at V and 3 bases at J, leaving 1 base unmatched. The CDR3 region has the DNA TGTGCCAGCAGCTTACAGGGGGCTACAGATACGCAGTATTTT. This codes for CASSLQGATDTQYF.

In its sample, this clonotype was seen many times. This rearrangement joins TRBV3-1 to TRBJ1-2; no firm D call. Germline loops: CDR1 LGHDT, CDR2 YNNKEL (reference sequence). This CDR3 comprises 18 residues. V gave up 0 bases and J gave up 4 bases, with 21 bases separating them. The CDR3 loop reads CASSQDQGVGYRGYGYTF. CDR3 DNA sequence: TGTGCCAGCAGCCAAGATCAAGGAGTTGGTTACCGGGGCTATGGCTACACCTTC.

This clonotype has at least ten counts. The chain carries TRBV4-1 and TRBJ2-7; TRBD1 aligns across 7 bases. The V gene end was trimmed by 2 bases and the J gene end by 3 bases; junction bases not matched to a gene: 4. This CDR3 spans 14 amino acids. Germline assignment: CDR1 MGHRA and CDR2 YSYEKL. The CDR3 sequence is CASSQPGQYYEQYF. The CDR3 region has the DNA TGCGCCAGCAGCCAACCGGGACAGTACTACGAGCAGTACTTC.

The rearrangement joins TRBV5-1 to TRBJ2-3; D not certain. Germline loops: CDR1 SGHRS, CDR2 YFSETQ. The CDR3 covers 14 residues. Trimming took off 1 base at V and 4 bases at J, with 10 bases between the two ends. The CDR3 nucleotides are TGCGCCAGCAGCTTGACGGTTGGCTCAGATACGCAGTATTTT. This sequence encodes CASSLTVGSDTQYF.